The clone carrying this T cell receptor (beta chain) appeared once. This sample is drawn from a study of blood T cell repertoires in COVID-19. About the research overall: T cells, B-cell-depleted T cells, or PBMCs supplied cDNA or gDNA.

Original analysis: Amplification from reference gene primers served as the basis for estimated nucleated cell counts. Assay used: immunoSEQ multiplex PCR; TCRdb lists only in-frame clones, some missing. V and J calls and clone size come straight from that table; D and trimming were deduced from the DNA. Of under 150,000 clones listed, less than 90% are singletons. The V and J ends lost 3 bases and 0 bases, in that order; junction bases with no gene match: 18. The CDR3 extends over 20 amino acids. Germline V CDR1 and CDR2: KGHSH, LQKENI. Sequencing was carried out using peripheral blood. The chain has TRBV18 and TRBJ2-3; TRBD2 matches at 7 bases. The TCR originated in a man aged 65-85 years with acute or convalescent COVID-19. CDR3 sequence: CASSPIPPEGGGSSTDTQYF. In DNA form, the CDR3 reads TGTGCCAGCTCACCCATCCCCCCGGAGGGCGGGGGTTCAAGCACAGATACGCAGTATTTT.